The following is a T cell receptor (beta chain) sequence with its context. Sequencing was performed with immunoSEQ multiplex PCR; in TCRdb, only in-frame clones are kept and a portion is missing. The sample contains 2 million to 2.5 million clones, 85% to 95% of which appear only once. This record comes from a study of shared clonotypes between healthy human individuals. Partitioning of CD4+ cells yielded a CD45RA+ naive subset and a CD45RA-negative memory subset. Germline V gives CDR1 MNHEY, CDR2 SVGAGI. The CDR3 has 16 amino acids. Trimming shortened V by 0 bases and J by 1 base, and 12 bases separated the two germline ends.

The rearrangement joins TRBV6-5 to TRBJ1-1; D is ambiguous. The sequence was collected from a man younger than 35 in good health. Some clones in this sample may be carry-over from other donors' samples. The sequencing input was naive CD4+ T cells from PBMCs. This sample's subset: CD45RA+ positively selected. The CDR3 loop is CASSYSWGPGNTEAFF. CDR3 coding DNA: TGTGCCAGCAGTTACTCATGGGGTCCCGGGAACACTGAAGCTTTCTTT.